This note documents a single T cell receptor (beta chain) sequence. This specimen includes other DNA sequences encoding the same CDR3. The sample originates from a study of blood T cell repertoires in COVID-19. Study context: Acute and convalescent COVID-19 samples came from the United States, Italy and Spain.

Original handling: From reference gene primer amplification, estimates of nucleated cell counts were derived. Assay: immunoSEQ multiplex PCR; the TCRdb copy retains only in-frame clones and omits some. Clone size and V and J calls were adopted from that table, with D and trimming inferred from the DNA. The data hold around 300,000 clones, with around nine tenths observed a single time. With 5 bases clipped from V and 2 bases from J, the junction kept 2 bases outside the gene matches. The CDR3 is 15 residues long. Looked up from germline, CDR1 is MNHEY and CDR2 is SMNVEV (reference sequence). This sequence was found in a woman between 35 and 50 years old who had recovered from COVID-19. This chain connects TRBV27 to TRBJ2-7; 14 nucleotides align to TRBD2. Sequencing was done on a sample of peripheral blood. The CDR3 loop reads CASSLGLAGAYEQYF. In nucleotides, the CDR3 is TGTGCCAGCAGTCTGGGACTAGCGGGAGCCTACGAGCAGTACTTC.